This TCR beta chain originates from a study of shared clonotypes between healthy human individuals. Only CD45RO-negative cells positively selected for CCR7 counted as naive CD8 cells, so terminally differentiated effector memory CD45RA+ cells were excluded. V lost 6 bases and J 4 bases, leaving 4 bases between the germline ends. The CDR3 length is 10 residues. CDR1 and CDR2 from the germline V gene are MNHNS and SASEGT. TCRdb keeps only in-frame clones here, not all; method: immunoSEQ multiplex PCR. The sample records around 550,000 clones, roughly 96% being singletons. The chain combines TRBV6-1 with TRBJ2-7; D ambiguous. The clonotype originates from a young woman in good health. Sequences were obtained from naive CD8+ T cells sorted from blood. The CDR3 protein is CASRKYEQYF. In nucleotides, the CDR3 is TGTGCCAGCAGAAAATACGAGCAGTACTTC.